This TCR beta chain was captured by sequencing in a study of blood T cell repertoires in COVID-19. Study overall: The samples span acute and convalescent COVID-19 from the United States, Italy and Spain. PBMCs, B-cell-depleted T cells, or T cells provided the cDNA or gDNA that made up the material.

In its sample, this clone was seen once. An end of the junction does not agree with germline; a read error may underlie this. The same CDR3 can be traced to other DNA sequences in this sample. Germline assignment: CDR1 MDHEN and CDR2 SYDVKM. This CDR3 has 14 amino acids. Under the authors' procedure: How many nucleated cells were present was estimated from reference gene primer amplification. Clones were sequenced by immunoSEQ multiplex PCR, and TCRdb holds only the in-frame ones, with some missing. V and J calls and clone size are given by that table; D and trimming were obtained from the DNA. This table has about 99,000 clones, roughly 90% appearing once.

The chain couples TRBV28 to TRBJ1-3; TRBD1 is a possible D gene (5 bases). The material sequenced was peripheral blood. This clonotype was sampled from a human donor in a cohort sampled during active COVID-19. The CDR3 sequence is CASSLGAAGNTIYF. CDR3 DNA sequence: TGCGCCAGCAGTCTAGGGGCTGCGGGAAACACCATATATTTT. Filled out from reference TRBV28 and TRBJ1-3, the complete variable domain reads DVKVTQSSRYLVKRTGEKVFLECVQDMDHENMFWYRQDPGLGLRLIYFSYDVKMKEKGDIPEGYSVSREKKERFSLILESASTNQTSMYLCASSLGAAGNTIYFGEGSWLTVV.